This TCR beta chain emerged from a study of shared clonotypes between healthy human individuals. Overall study: The study drew on two women and a few men aged 18 to 49 as donors. Study-level points and caveats: Clonotypes shared by all four donors outscored non-shared clonotypes in generation probability. Approximately 5% was the fraction of naive CD4 clonotypes found shared across four donors.

Study processing details: Junction-only sequences without quality scores were provided by ImmunoSEQ, so filtering was different. Libraries were prepared by immunoSEQ multiplex PCR; TCRdb keeps only in-frame clonotypes and omits some of them. Clonal size and the V and J genes are those of that table, whereas D and trimming came from the DNA. The data hold roughly 700,000 clones, with roughly 87% observed a single time. About this clone: Its antigen is not identified.

The germline V gene encodes CDR1 SGDLS and CDR2 YYNGEE. The junction had 12 bases not matched to a gene; V was cut back by 3 bases and J by 2 bases. This CDR3 is built from 17 residues. This chain links TRBV9 with TRBJ1-1; 8 nucleotides line up with TRBD1. The sample consisted of memory CD8+ T cells from PBMCs. Specified subset: CD45RO+ cells pooled with CCR7-negative TemRA cells. The sequence derives from a man aged 18 to 35 in good health. Some clones in this sample may be carry-over from other donors' samples. The CDR3 region has the DNA TGTGCCAGCAGCGCTTACAGGGGGTCTTGGAAAAACACTGAAGCTTTCTTT. Amino acid sequence: CASSAYRGSWKNTEAFF.